These 13 T cell receptor beta chains share one sample of origin, sequenced in a study of T-cell reconstitution after alpha-beta-depleted transplantation in children. The authors prepared the TCRbeta library with unique molecular identifiers. A single record per CDR3 protein comes from TCRdb applying MiXCR to the PCR reads. The table shows under 300,000 distinct CDR3 sequences, with 9.7% occurring only once. The material sequenced was PBMCs from the stem cell graft donor, taken from the stem cell graft. The receptors come from a human donor who donated a stem cell graft to a child with SCID.

The chain combines TRBV19 with TRBJ2-7, with 9 bases fitting TRBD1. Looked up from germline, CDR1 is LNHDA and CDR2 is SQIVND (reference sequence). This CDR3 is 17 amino acids long. Germline trimming cut 6 bases from V and 0 bases from J; bases unmatched to any gene: 12. The CDR3 DNA is TGTGCCAGTAGCAAAGGGACAGGGCATGAGGGCTCCTACGAGCAGTACTTC. Protein: CASSKGTGHEGSYEQYF.

In this sample, this clonotype turned up many times. CDR3: CASSLDRVSGKLFF. The CDR3 DNA is TGTGCCAGCAGTTTAGACAGGGTGTCAGGGAAACTGTTTTTT. The V and J genes are TRBV27 and TRBJ1-4; TRBD1 matches at 7 bases. The CDR3 has 14 amino acids. V gave up 2 bases and J gave up 11 bases; unmatched junction bases: 8. Germline V gene lookup returns CDR1 MNHEY and CDR2 SMNVEV (reference sequence).

This clonotype appeared a few times. The chain employs TRBV5-1 and TRBJ1-5; D unresolved. The CDR3 loop spans 15 amino acids. Germline V gene data show CDR1 as SGHRS and CDR2 as YFSETQ. Trimming took 0 bases from V and 0 from J, leaving 7 bases between them. The chain's CDR3 is CASSLDSNSNQPQHF. The DNA of the CDR3 is TGCGCCAGCAGCTTGGACAGTAATAGCAATCAGCCCCAGCATTTT.

This clonotype was observed a handful of times. The chain couples TRBV5-5 to TRBJ1-1, with D possibly matching TRBD1 (5 bases). The CDR3 totals 14 residues. V was trimmed by 3 bases and J by 8 bases, leaving 17 bases between them. Germline lookup yields CDR1 SGHKS and CDR2 YYEKEE (reference sequence). The CDR3 DNA reads TGTGCCAGCAGCTCGTATTCCCAGGGCTCCGAAGCTTTCTTT. Protein sequence: CASSSYSQGSEAFF.

This clonotype was found many times. This sequence joins TRBV10-3 and TRBJ2-7, with 7 positions matching TRBD2. This CDR3 contains 14 residues. J was trimmed by 2 bases and V by 6 bases; bases with no gene match: 7. CDR1 and CDR2 (germline): ENHRY, SYGVKD. As DNA, the CDR3 is TGTGCCATCAGCCGGACGGGAGGCACCTACGAGCAGTACTTC. Protein: CAISRTGGTYEQYF.

About this clonotype itself: A read error may explain this, as a much larger clone is one base away. The V gene is TRBV15, the J gene TRBJ2-5; 7 bases are shared with TRBD2. CDR3 size: 17 residues. Germline V gives CDR1 LNHNV, CDR2 YYDKDF (reference sequence). The CDR3 loop reads CATCRSPGGALQETQYF. As DNA, the CDR3 is TGTGCCACCTGCAGGAGCCCGGGGGGAGCTCTCCAAGAGACCCAGTACTTC.

This clonotype was detected many times. The chain links TRBV16 to TRBJ2-7; D uncertain. Germline V gene sequence: CDR1 KGHSY, CDR2 FQNENV. The CDR3 extends over 9 amino acids. CDR3 sequence reads: CASTLERIV. In nucleotides, the CDR3 is TGTGCCAGCACCCTGGAGAGGATCGTC.

V gene TRBV4-2 combines with J gene TRBJ2-6, with a possible D match to TRBD2 (7 bases). CDR3 length equals 15 residues. The germline V and J ends were trimmed by 1 base and 9 bases, with 13 bases remaining between them. Germline CDR1 LGHNA, CDR2 YNFKEQ. CDR3 loop: CASSQGEGDVNVLTF. The CDR3 DNA sequence: TGTGCCAGCAGCCAAGGGGAGGGGGACGTCAACGTCCTGACTTTC.

This clonotype was detected ten times or more. The genes are TRBV14 and TRBJ2-7; TRBD1 might be the D (6 bases). In germline, CDR1 is SGHDN, CDR2 FVKESK. Trimming pared 0 bases from V and 1 base from J, leaving 10 bases between. The length of the CDR3 is 15 residues. Here the CDR3 DNA reads TGTGCCAGCAGCCAAGAACCAGGGGCGTCCTACGAGCAGTACTTC. This encodes CASSQEPGASYEQYF.

This clonotype was detected many times. This CDR3 reads CASSLTGRPQETQYF. CDR3 bases: TGCGCCAGCAGTCTGACAGGGAGACCCCAAGAGACCCAGTACTTC. The V call is TRBV5-1, the J call TRBJ2-5; 7 bases agree with TRBD1. V lost 5 bases, J lost 1 base, and 8 bases stayed unmatched. CDR3 length equals 15 residues. From germline, CDR1 is SGHRS and CDR2 YFSETQ.

This clonotype was counted a few times. V and J are TRBV6-5 and TRBJ1-1, with D hard to call. Germline V CDR1 and CDR2: MNHEY, SVGAGI. Trimming cost V 5 bases and J 9 bases, with 10 bases left between them. The CDR3 runs 11 residues. The DNA for the CDR3 is TGTGCCAGCAGTGGAGGTATACAAGCTTTCTTT. Translating gives CASSGGIQAFF.

This clonotype was seen ten or more times. V usage is TRBV12-3 or TRBV12-4 and J usage is TRBJ2-1, with TRBD1 as a possible D gene (6 bases). This CDR3 has 17 residues. The germline V and J ends were trimmed by 6 bases and 10 bases, with 28 bases remaining between them. The CDR3 loop reads CASRPSSRGRAQYEQFF. For the CDR3, the DNA is TGTGCCAGCAGGCCCTCTTCCAGGGGTCGGGCTCAATACGAGCAGTTCTTC.

In its sample, this clonotype was seen a few times. The rearrangement links TRBV20-1 to TRBJ2-2; D is perhaps TRBD1 or TRBD2 (6 bases each). The germline V gene has CDR1 DFQATT and CDR2 SNEGSKA (reference sequence). CDR3 size: 12 residues. Trimming shortened V by 8 bases and J by 6 bases, and 13 bases separated the two germline ends. The CDR3 DNA is TGCAGTTCGCCCGGGGGCGCCGGGGAGCTGTTTTTT. This encodes CSSPGGAGELFF.